The present entry profiles one T cell receptor (beta chain) with its context. Antigen: not known. This sample is part of a study of T cell responses to AZD1222 COVID-19 vaccine. Study-level findings and limits: Reportedly, nearly half of unique spike TCRs recognized epitopes outside B.1.351/B.1.1.7 mutations. Donor demographics were predominantly white British with a female majority; clonal diversity may be underestimated. Two AZD1222 administrations were followed by greater Spike-specific TCR breadth and depth.

Generated by immunoSEQ multiplex PCR, the TCRdb table keeps only in-frame clones and is missing some. The sample has fewer than 85,000 clones, around 90% seen once. Trimming removed 4 bases from V and 9 bases from J, with 20 bases in between. The CDR3 totals 15 residues. From germline, CDR1 is SGHRS and CDR2 YFSETQ. This sequence joins TRBV5-1 and TRBJ2-1; D tentatively fits TRBD1 or TRBD2 (6 bases each). This sample comprised peripheral blood, obtained 28 days after the second AZD1222 dose. The sequence came from an adult who received the AZD1222 COVID-19 vaccine. Here the CDR3 reads CASSQLGLKGGEQFF. The CDR3 nucleotides are TGCGCCAGCAGCCAACTCGGGCTAAAGGGGGGTGAGCAGTTCTTC.